The source of this TCR beta chain is a study of vaccination and CD4 T cells after COVID-19. The wider study: Overlapping spike peptides of SARS-CoV-2, HCoV-NL63, HCoV-OC43 and HCoV-229E were used, and cells were stimulated with them. General observations from the study: The great majority, 304 of 307 vaccine-specific clones, proved spike mono-reactive in convalescent patients.

Germline V gene lookup returns CDR1 LNHDA and CDR2 SQIVND (reference sequence). The CDR3 extends over 11 amino acids. The Oncomine TCR Beta short-read assay was applied to DNA of cultured CD4+ T cells. Investigators obtained genomic DNA by extraction from cultured CD4+ T cells. TCRdb re-derived calls from the PCR reads in MiXCR, one entry per CDR3 protein. This repertoire shows 15,000 to 25,000 distinct CDR3 sequences, around 42% found once; its top ten account for about 14%. Treatment defined: 10-day PBMC culture with coronavirus spike peptide pools or control peptides (ViraFEST assay). A word on this clonotype: Its cognate antigen is unknown. One junction end does not reproduce the germline sequence, and a read error may be involved.

Sequencing input: cultured CD4+ T cells from blood. The clonotype was recovered from a human donor with COVID-19. J is TRBJ1-1 and V is TRBV19; TRBD1 aligns across 7 bases. The CDR3 loop is CAGSILDRAFF. The CDR3 nucleotides read TGTGCCGGTAGTATTCTCGACAGGGCCTTCTTT. The full variable domain, with the rest looked up from reference TRBV19 and TRBJ1-1, is DGGITQSPKYLFRKEGQNVTLSCEQNLNHDAMYWYRQDPGQGLRLIYYSQIVNDFQKGDIAEGYSVSREKKESFPLTVTSAQKNPTAFYLCAGSILDRAFFGQGTRLTVV.